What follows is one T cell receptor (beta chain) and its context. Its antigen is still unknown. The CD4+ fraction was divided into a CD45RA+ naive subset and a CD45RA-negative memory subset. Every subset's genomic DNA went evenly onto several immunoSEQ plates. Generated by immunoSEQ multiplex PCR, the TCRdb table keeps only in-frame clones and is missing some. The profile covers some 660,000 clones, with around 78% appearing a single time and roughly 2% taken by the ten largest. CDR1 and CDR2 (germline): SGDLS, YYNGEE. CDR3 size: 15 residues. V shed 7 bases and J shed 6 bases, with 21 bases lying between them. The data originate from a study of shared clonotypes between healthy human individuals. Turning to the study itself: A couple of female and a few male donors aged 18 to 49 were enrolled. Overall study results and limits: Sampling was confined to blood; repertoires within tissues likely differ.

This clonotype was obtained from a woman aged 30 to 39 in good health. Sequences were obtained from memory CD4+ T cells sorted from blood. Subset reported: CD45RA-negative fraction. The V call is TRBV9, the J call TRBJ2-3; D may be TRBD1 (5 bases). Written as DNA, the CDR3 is TGTGCCAGCTCCTACGGTGGGGCAGGGTCGGATACGCAGTATTTT. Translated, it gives CASSYGGAGSDTQYF. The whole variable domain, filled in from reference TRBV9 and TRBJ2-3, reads DSGVTQTPKHLITATGQRVTLRCSPRSGDLSVYWYQQSLDQGLQFLIQYYNGEERAKGNILERFSAQQFPDLHSELNLSSLELGDSALYFCASSYGGAGSDTQYFGPGTRLTVL.